Below are 28 T cell receptor beta chains sequenced from a single sample in a study of T cell repertoires in cytomegalovirus infection. Each CDR3 protein is one row after TCRdb ran MiXCR on the reads. The profile shows around 210,000 distinct CDR3 sequences, under 8.5% of them singletons. The sample taken for sequencing was PBMCs. The receptors were sampled from a human donor in good health (CMV status not recorded). Some clones in this sample may be carry-over from other donors' samples.

This clonotype was counted many times. The chain combines TRBV7-9 with TRBJ2-7, with a tentative D call TRBD2 (5 bases). Trimming cost V 1 base and J 5 bases, with 18 bases left between them. The V gene's germline CDR1 is SEHNR and CDR2 FQNEAQ (reference sequence). The CDR3 covers 16 residues. CDR3 loop: CASSLGAGILSHEQYF. In nucleotides, the CDR3 is TGTGCCAGCAGCTTAGGGGCCGGGATATTATCCCACGAGCAGTACTTC.

In its sample, this clonotype was seen many times. This chain connects TRBV20-1 to TRBJ2-7; possibly TRBD2 for D (8 bases). The CDR3 contains 15 residues. V was trimmed by 5 bases and J by 4 bases, leaving 21 bases between them. Germline loops: CDR1 DFQATT, CDR2 SNEGSKA (reference sequence). CDR3 sequence reads: CSAPSGGRGVYEQYF. CDR3 DNA sequence: TGCAGTGCTCCCTCAGGGGGGCGGGGGGTATACGAGCAGTACTTC.

This clonotype was recorded at least ten times. The V and J genes are TRBV6-1 and TRBJ1-2, with a possible D match to TRBD1 (6 bases). The germline gives CDR1 MNHNS, CDR2 SASEGT. The germline V and J ends were trimmed by 6 bases and 1 base, with 15 bases remaining between them. The CDR3 extends over 15 amino acids. The CDR3 region is CASRDRILNNYGYTF. In DNA form, the CDR3 reads TGTGCCAGCAGAGACAGGATTCTCAATAACTATGGCTACACCTTC.

V usage is TRBV20-1 and J usage is TRBJ1-1; D is unresolved. The CDR3 loop spans 13 amino acids. V lost 7 bases to trimming and J lost 1 base, with 13 bases between them. Germline V gene sequence: CDR1 DFQATT, CDR2 SNEGSKA (reference sequence). The CDR3 DNA is TGCAGTGGCCTGCTTACCCCGAACACTGAAGCTTTCTTT. Encoded protein: CSGLLTPNTEAFF.

This clonotype was recorded many times. The rearrangement links TRBV19 to TRBJ2-5, with D perhaps matching TRBD1 or TRBD2 (5 bases each). The V gene's germline CDR1 is LNHDA and CDR2 SQIVND (reference sequence). This CDR3 region has 13 residues. V was trimmed by 9 bases and J by 5 bases, leaving 16 bases between them. Written as DNA, the CDR3 is TGTGCCAGCCGGGCACAGGCGGGCGAGACCCAGTACTTC. Encoded protein: CASRAQAGETQYF. Filled out from reference TRBV19 and TRBJ2-5, the complete variable domain reads DGGITQSPKYLFRKEGQNVTLSCEQNLNHDAMYWYRQDPGQGLRLIYYSQIVNDFQKGDIAEGYSVSREKKESFPLTVTSAQKNPTAFYLCASRAQAGETQYFGPGTRLLVL.

The table lists this clonotype with many counts. The chain carries TRBV7-9 and TRBJ2-1; 7 nucleotides align to TRBD1. Per the germline V gene, CDR1 is SEHNR and CDR2 is FQNEAQ (reference sequence). J gave up 9 bases and V 7 bases, and 6 bases lay outside the gene matches. The CDR3 length is 12 residues. The CDR3 is CASTIDRVEQFF. CDR3 bases: TGTGCCAGCACCATCGACAGGGTTGAGCAGTTCTTC.

This clonotype was observed at least ten times. The chain has TRBV6-2 or TRBV6-3 and TRBJ2-2; no reliable D call. V was trimmed by 0 bases and J by 1 base, leaving 6 bases between them. The germline V gene encodes CDR1 MNHEY and CDR2 SVGEGT. The CDR3 length is 15 residues. The CDR3 region has the DNA TGTGCCAGCAGTTACTCCTTACTGAACACCGGGGAGCTGTTTTTT. It specifies CASSYSLLNTGELFF.

This clonotype was counted at least ten times. The chain employs TRBV11-3 and TRBJ2-1; tentatively, D is TRBD2 (6 bases). CDR1 is SGHNT and CDR2 is YENEEA in the germline V gene. V was pared by 0 bases and J by 9 bases, with 9 bases between. The CDR3 contains 13 residues. The CDR3 DNA sequence: TGTGCCAGCAGCTTAGAAGCGGAGGGTGAGCAGTTCTTC. Translation: CASSLEAEGEQFF.

In this sample, this clonotype turned up many times. The chain employs TRBV2 and TRBJ2-1; 10 bases map to TRBD1. This CDR3 has 17 amino acids. Germline lookup yields CDR1 SNHLY and CDR2 FYNNEI. V shed 6 bases, J shed 4 bases, and the junction held 12 bases outside the gene matches. CDR3 protein: CASRGGYGTGVYNEQFF. DNA of the CDR3: TGTGCCAGCAGGGGGGGGTACGGGACAGGGGTGTACAATGAGCAGTTCTTC.

In its sample, this clonotype is medium-sized (0.01 to 0.1%). V usage is TRBV7-2 and J usage is TRBJ2-3; 10 bases align to TRBD2. V gave up 1 base and J gave up 14 bases; unmatched junction bases: 6. The germline gives CDR1 SGHTA, CDR2 FQGNSA. There are 13 residues in the CDR3. This CDR3 reads CASSLDGTSVAYF. CDR3 in DNA: TGTGCCAGCAGCTTAGACGGGACTAGCGTCGCGTATTTT.

In its sample, this clonotype was seen many times. The V gene is TRBV2, the J gene TRBJ1-6; no clear D gene. This CDR3 region has 17 residues. The V end was cut by 4 bases, the J end by 0 bases, with 13 bases between. Germline CDR1 reads SNHLY; CDR2 reads FYNNEI. This CDR3 reads CASSVGRVISYNSPLHF. CDR3 DNA: TGTGCCAGCAGTGTCGGGAGGGTTATCTCCTATAATTCACCCCTCCACTTT.

This clonotype was recorded many times. This sequence joins TRBV20-1 and TRBJ2-5; D unresolved. Germline CDR1 and CDR2: DFQATT and SNEGSKA (reference sequence). The V gene lost 3 bases and the J gene lost 4 bases, with 15 bases spanning the gap. This CDR3 is built from 14 residues. The CDR3 sequence: CSASIPAAGETQYF. CDR3 in DNA: TGCAGTGCTAGCATCCCGGCGGCCGGAGAGACCCAGTACTTC.

At least ten counts were recorded for this clonotype. The rearrangement uses TRBV4-1 and TRBJ2-3, with TRBD2 matching over 7 bases. The length of the CDR3 is 18 residues. After removal of 4 bases from V and 4 bases from J, the junction contained 17 bases not matched to a gene. Germline CDR1 is MGHRA and CDR2 is YSYEKL. For the CDR3, the DNA is TGCGCCAGCAGCCGCAACCCCCTGACTAGCATCGGGGCAGATACGCAGTATTTT. Translation: CASSRNPLTSIGADTQYF.

This clonotype was counted ten times or more. The rearrangement uses TRBV7-9 and TRBJ1-2, with 11 nucleotides matching TRBD1. With 5 bases clipped from V and 4 bases from J, the junction kept 3 bases outside the gene matches. The CDR3 runs to 14 residues. Germline loops: CDR1 SEHNR, CDR2 FQNEAQ (reference sequence). CDR3 nucleotides: TGTGCCAGCAGCAGGACAGGGGGCGGCTATGGCTACACCTTC. Protein sequence: CASSRTGGGYGYTF. Combining the CDR3 with reference TRBV7-9 and TRBJ1-2 gives the whole variable domain DTGVSQNPRHKITKRGQNVTFRCDPISEHNRLYWYRQTLGQGPEFLTYFQNEAQLEKSRLLSDRFSAERPKGSFSTLEIQRTEQGDSAMYLCASSRTGGGYGYTFGSGTRLTVV.

In its sample, this clonotype was seen many times. The chain is built from TRBV6-6 and TRBJ2-1; 15 bases agree with TRBD2. CDR1 MNHNY and CDR2 SVGAGI come from the germline V gene (reference sequence). Trimming at V came to 5 bases and at J to 4 bases, leaving 6 bases not matched to a gene. The CDR3 spans 17 residues. The CDR3 spells CASSPWGLAGGYNEQFF. CDR3 DNA: TGTGCCAGCAGTCCGTGGGGACTAGCGGGGGGATACAATGAGCAGTTCTTC.

This clonotype was recorded at least ten times. CDR3 sequence (DNA): TGTGCCAGCAGCTTAGGGTTAACCTACAATGAGCAGTTCTTC. Its translation: CASSLGLTYNEQFF. This chain connects TRBV11-2 to TRBJ2-1; D remains ambiguous. V gave up 1 base and J gave up 2 bases, with 6 bases separating them. CDR1 SGHAT and CDR2 FQNNGV come from the germline V gene. The CDR3 totals 14 residues.

This clonotype was counted ten times or more. V is TRBV29-1 and J is TRBJ1-4; D might be TRBD1 (6 bases). The germline CDR1 and CDR2 sequences are SQVTM and ANQGSEA. V lost 6 bases to trimming and J lost 8 bases, with 19 bases between them. The CDR3 length is 14 residues. DNA for the CDR3: TGCAGCGTCCTGTTTTCGGGACAAGGGGAAAAACTGTTTTTT. As protein: CSVLFSGQGEKLFF.

To note about this clonotype: A much larger clone sits a single nucleotide away, making a read error possible. J is TRBJ2-2 and V is TRBV28; 8 nucleotides agree with TRBD2. Germline-derived CDR1 and CDR2 are MDHEN and SYDVKM. The CDR3 spans 13 residues. The junction had 3 bases not matched to a gene; V was cut back by 8 bases and J by 4 bases. CDR3 coding DNA: TGTGCCAGCCGCGGGGGGAGCACCGGGGAGCTGTTTTTT. Translated: CASRGGSTGELFF.

This clonotype was counted ten times or more. The gene calls are TRBV20-1 and TRBJ2-3; 9 nucleotides align to TRBD1. The CDR3 has 16 amino acids. The V and J ends lost 4 bases and 3 bases, in that order; junction bases with no gene match: 11. CDR1 and CDR2 from the germline V gene are DFQATT and SNEGSKA (reference sequence). The CDR3, as DNA: TGCAGTGCTATCTTCCCGGGACAGGGATTGACAGATACGCAGTATTTT. Translating gives CSAIFPGQGLTDTQYF.

This clonotype was detected many times. This rearrangement joins TRBV28 to TRBJ1-2; D uncertain. Per germline, CDR1 MDHEN and CDR2 SYDVKM. The CDR3 length is 13 residues. Trimming shortened V by 2 bases and J by 2 bases, and 6 bases separated the two germline ends. The CDR3 nucleotides are TGTGCCAGCAGTTTAAGACGGAACTATGGCTACACCTTC. Amino acids: CASSLRRNYGYTF.

This clonotype has ten or more counts. The chain uses TRBV29-1 and TRBJ2-7; no reliable D call. The CDR3 covers 13 residues. Trimming left V 0 bases short and J 4 bases short, with 10 bases between. In germline, CDR1 is SQVTM, CDR2 ANQGSEA. CDR3 amino acids: CSVEEVPNYEQYF. CDR3 bases: TGCAGCGTTGAAGAAGTCCCGAATTACGAGCAGTACTTC.

This clonotype occurred many times. The V gene is TRBV7-2, the J gene TRBJ1-1; possibly TRBD1 for D (5 bases). Trimming took off 1 base at V and 4 bases at J, with 7 bases between the two ends. Per the germline V gene, CDR1 is SGHTA and CDR2 is FQGNSA. The CDR3 is made up of 13 amino acids. CDR3 coding DNA: TGTGCCAGCAGCTTAGAGGGGTCCACTGAAGCTTTCTTT. It is translated as CASSLEGSTEAFF.

This clonotype came up many times. The chain is built from TRBV5-4 and TRBJ2-5; a weak D match, TRBD2 (6 bases). The germline V and J ends were trimmed by 3 bases and 4 bases, with 10 bases remaining between them. The CDR3 consists of 13 residues. CDR1 and CDR2 (germline): SGHNT, YYREEE (reference sequence). The CDR3 nucleotides are TGTGCCAGCAGCTCGCGGGGAGTAGAGACCCAGTACTTC. Translation: CASSSRGVETQYF.

The table lists this clonotype with many counts. The J gene is TRBJ1-4, the V gene TRBV29-1, with 7 positions matching TRBD1. Germline V gene sequence: CDR1 SQVTM, CDR2 ANQGSEA. After removal of 4 bases from V and 8 bases from J, the junction contained 13 bases not matched to a gene. CDR3 length: 15 amino acids. CDR3 amino acids: CSVGTPTGPEEKLFF. As DNA, the CDR3 is TGCAGCGTTGGTACCCCGACAGGGCCTGAGGAAAAACTGTTTTTT.

This clonotype was observed many times. V usage is TRBV6-2 or TRBV6-3 and J usage is TRBJ2-7; D is perhaps TRBD1 or TRBD2 (6 bases each). V lost 2 bases, J lost 6 bases, and 23 bases lay in between. In germline, CDR1 is MNHEY, CDR2 SVGEGT. CDR3 size: 17 residues. CDR3 in DNA: TGTGCCAGCAGTTACAGGGCGGCGGGACAAGTTGACAGCGAGCAGTACTTC. It yields the protein CASSYRAAGQVDSEQYF.

This clonotype was counted at least ten times. V is TRBV5-1 and J is TRBJ2-1, with 12 bases identical to TRBD2. Unmatched junction bases numbered 3, after V lost 3 bases and J lost 5 bases. The CDR3 is 15 residues long. Per the germline V gene, CDR1 is SGHRS and CDR2 is YFSETQ. The chain's CDR3 is CASSSGLAGDNEQFF. The CDR3 DNA reads TGCGCCAGCAGCTCGGGACTAGCGGGCGACAATGAGCAGTTCTTC.

Many counts were recorded for this clonotype. The genes are TRBV23-1 and TRBJ2-4, with D tentatively TRBD2 (6 bases). TRBV23-1 is filed as an ORF, its function uncertain. This CDR3 region has 12 residues. V was clipped by 9 bases and J by 10 bases, with 16 bases between them. CDR3 protein: CARGGRPRIQYF. CDR3 sequence (DNA): TGCGCCAGGGGGGGTCGTCCGAGGATTCAGTACTTC.

This clonotype came up many times. In DNA form, the CDR3 reads TGTGCCAGCAATCCTAAGGGGGGTTGGGGACAGGGTTACAATGAGCAGTTCTTC. As protein: CASNPKGGWGQGYNEQFF. This chain links TRBV27 with TRBJ2-1; TRBD1 agrees at 9 bases. From germline, CDR1 is MNHEY and CDR2 SMNVEV (reference sequence). Trimming took 7 bases from V and 4 from J; bases not matched to a gene: 17. This CDR3 has 18 residues.